This T cell receptor beta chain was observed in a study of T cells in tuberculosis. Study results and caveats: The TCR-beta difference was not significant; alpha differences partly reflected length.

The ends were cut back, 1 base at V and 7 bases at J, with 16 bases in the middle. CDR1 and CDR2 (germline): LNHDA, SQIVND (reference sequence). There are 15 residues in the CDR3. A remark on this clone: What it binds is unknown.

Measured with immunoSEQ multiplex PCR; TCRdb has only the in-frame clones, and not every one. The table shows some 25,000 clones, with around 95% occurring only once. The V gene is TRBV19, the J gene TRBJ1-1, with no clear D. The sequence was collected from a donor aged 10 to 29 with latent tuberculosis or without tuberculosis infection. Sequenced material: PBMCs. The CDR3 DNA follows: TGTGCCAGTAGTATAGTTTGGCAGGTAGAAGTTGAAGCTTTCTTT. Its protein is CASSIVWQVEVEAFF.